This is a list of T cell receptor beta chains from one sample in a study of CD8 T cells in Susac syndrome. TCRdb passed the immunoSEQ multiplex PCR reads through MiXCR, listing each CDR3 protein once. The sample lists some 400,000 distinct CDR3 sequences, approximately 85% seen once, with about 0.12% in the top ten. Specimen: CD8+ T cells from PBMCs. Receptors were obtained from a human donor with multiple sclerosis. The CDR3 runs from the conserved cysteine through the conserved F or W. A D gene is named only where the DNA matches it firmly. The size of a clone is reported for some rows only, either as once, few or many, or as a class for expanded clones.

CDR3 DNA: TGTGCCAGCAGTTTTGACAGGGTTGTGGGCAATGAGCAGTTCTTC
CDR3 protein: CASSFDRVVGNEQFF
V gene: TRBV2
J gene: TRBJ2-1
clone size: -
D gene: TRBD1

CDR3 DNA: TGCGCCAGCAGCCCCTATTCACAGGGAGGAACTGAAGCTTTCTTT
CDR3 protein: CASSPYSQGGTEAFF
V gene: TRBV5-1
J gene: TRBJ1-1
clone size: -
D gene: -

CDR3 DNA: TGCAGCGTCAAGAGGGCTAACGGCTGGGAGCAGTACTTC
CDR3 protein: CSVKRANGWEQYF
V gene: TRBV29-1
J gene: TRBJ2-7
clone size: -
D gene: -

CDR3 DNA: TGTGCCAGCAGTTACTTTATAGGGCCAGGCCAAGAGACCCAGTACTTC
CDR3 protein: CASSYFIGPGQETQYF
V gene: TRBV6-6
J gene: TRBJ2-5
clone size: -
D gene: -

CDR3 DNA: TGTGCCAGCGTTTACGGGGGGTCCTACAATGAGCAGTTCTTC
CDR3 protein: CASVYGGSYNEQFF
V gene: TRBV11-2
J gene: TRBJ2-1
clone size: -
D gene: TRBD2

CDR3 DNA: TGTGCCAGCCAATTGTCCGGGGACTACGAGCAGTACTTC
CDR3 protein: CASQLSGDYEQYF
V gene: TRBV12-3/TRBV12-4
J gene: TRBJ2-7
clone size: -
D gene: -

CDR3 DNA: TGCAGTGCCCCCGCGCGACTAGCGGAGTACCCCTCCTACGAGCAGTACTTC
CDR3 protein: CSAPARLAEYPSYEQYF
V gene: TRBV20-1
J gene: TRBJ2-7
clone size: -
D gene: TRBD2

CDR3 DNA: TGTGCCAGCAGCTCCGGGCCTGGAGGGTACGAGCAGTACTTC
CDR3 protein: CASSSGPGGYEQYF
V gene: TRBV11-2
J gene: TRBJ2-7
clone size: -
D gene: -

CDR3 DNA: TGTGCCAGCAGTTTGGGCCAGAAGAACACCGGGGAGCTGTTTTTT
CDR3 protein: CASSLGQKNTGELFF
V gene: TRBV12-3/TRBV12-4
J gene: TRBJ2-2
clone size: once
D gene: -

CDR3 DNA: TGCGCCAGCAGCCAAGATGTGGTTAATCAGCCCCAGCATTTT
CDR3 protein: CASSQDVVNQPQHF
V gene: TRBV4-1
J gene: TRBJ1-5
clone size: once
D gene: -

CDR3 DNA: TGTGCCAGCCGGGGACAGCGGTACTTC
CDR3 protein: CASRGQRYF
V gene: TRBV9
J gene: TRBJ2-5
clone size: -
D gene: TRBD1

CDR3 DNA: TGCGCCAGCAGCCAGTCGACGGAGCTCGATGGCTACACCTTC
CDR3 protein: CASSQSTELDGYTF
V gene: TRBV4-1
J gene: TRBJ1-2
clone size: -
D gene: -

CDR3 DNA: TGTGCTAGTGGTTTGTGGGCAGGGAGTCTCTACGAGCAGTACTTC
CDR3 protein: CASGLWAGSLYEQYF
V gene: TRBV12-5
J gene: TRBJ2-7
clone size: -
D gene: -

CDR3 DNA: TGTGCCAGCAATCCCGGGGGTAGAGAGTCTGGAAACACCATATATTTT
CDR3 protein: CASNPGGRESGNTIYF
V gene: TRBV28
J gene: TRBJ1-3
clone size: -
D gene: -

CDR3 DNA: TGTGCCAGCAGCCCCCCGCCCCGGGGGCGCGGAAACACCATATATTTT
CDR3 protein: CASSPPPRGRGNTIYF
V gene: TRBV11-2
J gene: TRBJ1-3
clone size: once
D gene: -

CDR3 DNA: TGTGCCAGTAGTATGCCCCCCAGGCTGGAGCCCCAGCATTTT
CDR3 protein: CASSMPPRLEPQHF
V gene: TRBV19
J gene: TRBJ1-5
clone size: -
D gene: -

CDR3 DNA: TGTGCCAGTAGTCCGAGTGGGACGGCGAACTACGAGCAGTACTTC
CDR3 protein: CASSPSGTANYEQYF
V gene: TRBV19
J gene: TRBJ2-7
clone size: -
D gene: -

CDR3 DNA: TGTGCCAGCAGCTTGGGGAAGGACAGGGAAAACCAAGAGACCCAGTACTTC
CDR3 protein: CASSLGKDRENQETQYF
V gene: TRBV7-9
J gene: TRBJ2-5
clone size: -
D gene: TRBD1

CDR3 DNA: TGCGCCAGCAGCCCGATCGGGTCTTACTACGAGCAGTACTTC
CDR3 protein: CASSPIGSYYEQYF
V gene: TRBV5-1
J gene: TRBJ2-7
clone size: -
D gene: -

CDR3 DNA: TGTGCCTGGGACGGGGGGAACGAGCAGTACTTC
CDR3 protein: CAWDGGNEQYF
V gene: TRBV30
J gene: TRBJ2-7
clone size: few
D gene: TRBD2

CDR3 DNA: TGCGCCAGCAGCCAAGATGGAACTAGCTCTTCGCACGAGCAGTACTTC
CDR3 protein: CASSQDGTSSSHEQYF
V gene: TRBV4-1
J gene: TRBJ2-7
clone size: -
D gene: -

CDR3 DNA: TGTGCCAGCAGTTTATCTCCGGGGTCCAGCCAAGAGACCCAGTACTTC
CDR3 protein: CASSLSPGSSQETQYF
V gene: TRBV27
J gene: TRBJ2-5
clone size: -
D gene: -

CDR3 DNA: TGTGCCAGCAGTCCCATAAGTGGGACTGAAGCTTTCTTT
CDR3 protein: CASSPISGTEAFF
V gene: TRBV6-1
J gene: TRBJ1-1
clone size: -
D gene: -

CDR3 DNA: TGTGCCAGCAGTGAGCCCCAGAGGCTAGATCGGACCAGAAACAATGAGCAGTTCTTC
CDR3 protein: CASSEPQRLDRTRNNEQFF
V gene: TRBV6-1
J gene: TRBJ2-1
clone size: once
D gene: -

CDR3 DNA: TGCAGTGCTAGAGATCTGGAGGGTTCAGACTCCTACAATGAGCAGTTCTTC
CDR3 protein: CSARDLEGSDSYNEQFF
V gene: TRBV20-1
J gene: TRBJ2-1
clone size: -
D gene: -

CDR3 DNA: TGTGCCAGCAGTACGGTGAACACTGAAGCTTTCTTT
CDR3 protein: CASSTVNTEAFF
V gene: TRBV28
J gene: TRBJ1-1
clone size: -
D gene: -

CDR3 DNA: TGTGCCAGCAGTTACTCCTCGGGGACCCCCGTGACCGGGGAGCTGTTTTTT
CDR3 protein: CASSYSSGTPVTGELFF
V gene: TRBV6-5
J gene: TRBJ2-2
clone size: -
D gene: -

CDR3 DNA: TGTGCCAGTCTCCTAGCGGGAGTTTTCAATGAGCAGTTCTTC
CDR3 protein: CASLLAGVFNEQFF
V gene: TRBV28
J gene: TRBJ2-1
clone size: -
D gene: TRBD2